This is a list of T cell receptor beta chains from one sample in a study of Graves' ophthalmopathy and Graves' hyperthyroidism. TCRdb ran MiXCR on the multiplex PCR reads and lists one entry per CDR3 protein. This sample has hundreds of thousands of distinct CDR3 sequences, with approximately 39% found just once. The specimen sequenced was peripheral blood. The receptors originated from an adult man with Graves' ophthalmopathy. The CDR3 runs from the conserved cysteine through the conserved F or W.

TRBV12-3/TRBV12-4	TRBJ1-4	CASSRVLRTNEKLFF
TRBV7-9	TRBJ1-4	CASSTGTENEKLFF
TRBV2	TRBJ2-2	CASTRTNTGELFF
TRBV2	TRBJ2-7	CASSEGGALYEQYF
TRBV5-6	TRBJ1-2	CASSFGTGGIGYTF
TRBV15	TRBJ2-5	CATSPGEGGFGETQYF
TRBV2	TRBJ1-1	CASLNGQVNTEAFF
TRBV29-1	TRBJ1-2	CSVVAGMYYGYTF
TRBV20-1	TRBJ1-2	CSAPGQGLYGYTF
TRBV29-1	TRBJ1-2	CSAAEGYHYGYTF
TRBV7-9	NA	CASSLGLADLREQFF
TRBV5-1	TRBJ1-2	CASSLAPSNYGYTF
TRBV6-1	TRBJ2-6	CAIGRGSSGANVLTF
TRBV10-3	TRBJ1-2	CAISDPGTSGYTF
TRBV4-1	TRBJ1-5	CASSQGTGRFNQPQHF
TRBV2	TRBJ2-5	CASSQRGYQETQYF
TRBV24-1	TRBJ1-2	CATSAGLNYGYTF
TRBV9	TRBJ2-2	CASSVAETSGSMSGELFF
TRBV5-1	TRBJ2-5	CASSRGQGARETQYF
TRBV9	TRBJ1-2	CASSGGGGNYGYTF
TRBV5-1	TRBJ1-5	CASKGLGKSTQHF
TRBV29-1	TRBJ2-2	CSVRLASSGELFF
TRBV2	TRBJ2-2	CASSEFGSGGNTGELFF
TRBV20-1	TRBJ2-5	CSARRGQPQYF